This record looks at one T cell receptor (beta chain) sequence and its context. This specimen belongs to a study of multiple sclerosis patients with progressive multifocal leukoencephalopathy. The sample's time point: time of PML onset. Assay used: immunoSEQ multiplex PCR; TCRdb lists only in-frame clones, some missing. The data show 30,000 or so clones, about 87% seen once. CDR1 LNHNV and CDR2 YYDKDF come from the germline V gene (reference sequence). With 0 bases removed from V and 8 bases from J, the gap between germline ends came to 4 bases. CDR3 length: 12 amino acids. The chain couples TRBV15 to TRBJ1-4, with unresolved D. The receptor was isolated from a woman between 40 and 50 years old with progressive multifocal leukoencephalopathy. The sample was PBMCs, taken from a patient treated with natalizumab. CDR3 sequence: CATSRDWEKLFF. The CDR3 coding sequence is TGTGCCACCAGCAGAGACTGGGAAAAACTGTTTTTT. Together with reference TRBV15 and TRBJ1-4, the CDR3 gives the full variable domain: DAMVIQNPRYQVTQFGKPVTLSCSQTLNHNVMYWYQQKSSQAPKLLFHYYDKDFNNEADTPDNFQSRRPNTSFCFLDIRSPGLGDTAMYLCATSRDWEKLFFGSGTQLSVL.